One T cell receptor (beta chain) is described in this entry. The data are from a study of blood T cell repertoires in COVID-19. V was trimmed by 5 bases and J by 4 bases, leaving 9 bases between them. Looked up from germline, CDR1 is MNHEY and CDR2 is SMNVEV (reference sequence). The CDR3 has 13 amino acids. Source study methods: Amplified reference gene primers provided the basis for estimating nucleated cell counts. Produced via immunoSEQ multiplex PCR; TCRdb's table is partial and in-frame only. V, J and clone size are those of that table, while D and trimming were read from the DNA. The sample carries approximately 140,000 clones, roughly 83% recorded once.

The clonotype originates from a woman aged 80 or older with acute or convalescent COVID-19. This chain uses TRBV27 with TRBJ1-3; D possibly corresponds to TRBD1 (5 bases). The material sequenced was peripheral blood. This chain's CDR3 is CASSRTQGNTIYF. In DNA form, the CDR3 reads TGTGCCAGCAGTCGGACACAGGGAAACACCATATATTTT.